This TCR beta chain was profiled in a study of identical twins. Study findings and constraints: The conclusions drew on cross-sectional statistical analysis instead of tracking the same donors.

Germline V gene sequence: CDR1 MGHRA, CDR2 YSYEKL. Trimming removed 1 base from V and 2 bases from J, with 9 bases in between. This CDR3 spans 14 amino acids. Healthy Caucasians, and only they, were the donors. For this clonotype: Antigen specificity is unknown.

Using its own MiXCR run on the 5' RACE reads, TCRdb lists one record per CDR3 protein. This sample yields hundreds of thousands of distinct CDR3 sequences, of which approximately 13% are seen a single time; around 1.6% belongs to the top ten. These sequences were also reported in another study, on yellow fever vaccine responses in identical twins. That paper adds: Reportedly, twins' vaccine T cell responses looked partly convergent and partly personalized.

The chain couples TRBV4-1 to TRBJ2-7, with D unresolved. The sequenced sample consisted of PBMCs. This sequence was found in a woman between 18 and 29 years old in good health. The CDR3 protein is CASSQAGSTYEQYF. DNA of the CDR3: TGCGCCAGCAGCCAAGCCGGTTCCACCTACGAGCAGTACTTC.